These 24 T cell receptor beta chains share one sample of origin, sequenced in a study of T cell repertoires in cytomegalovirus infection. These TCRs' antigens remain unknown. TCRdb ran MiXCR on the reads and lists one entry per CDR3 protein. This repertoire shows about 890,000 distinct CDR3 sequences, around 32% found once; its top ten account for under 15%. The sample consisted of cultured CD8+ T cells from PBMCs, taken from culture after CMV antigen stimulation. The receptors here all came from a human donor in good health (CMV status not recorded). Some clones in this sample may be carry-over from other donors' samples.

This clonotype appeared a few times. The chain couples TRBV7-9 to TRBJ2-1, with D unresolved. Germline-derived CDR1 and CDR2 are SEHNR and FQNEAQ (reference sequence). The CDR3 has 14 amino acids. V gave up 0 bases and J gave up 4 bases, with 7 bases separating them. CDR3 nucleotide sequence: TGTGCCAGCAGCTTAGCCCAGAGTTACAATGAGCAGTTCTTC. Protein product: CASSLAQSYNEQFF.

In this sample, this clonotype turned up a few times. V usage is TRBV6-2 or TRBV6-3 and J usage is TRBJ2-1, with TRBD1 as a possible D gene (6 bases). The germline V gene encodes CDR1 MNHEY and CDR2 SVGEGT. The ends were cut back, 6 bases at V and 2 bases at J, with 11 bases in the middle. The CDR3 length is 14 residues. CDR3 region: CASSPTGPYNEQFF. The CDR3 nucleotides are TGTGCCAGCAGCCCGACAGGACCCTACAATGAGCAGTTCTTC.

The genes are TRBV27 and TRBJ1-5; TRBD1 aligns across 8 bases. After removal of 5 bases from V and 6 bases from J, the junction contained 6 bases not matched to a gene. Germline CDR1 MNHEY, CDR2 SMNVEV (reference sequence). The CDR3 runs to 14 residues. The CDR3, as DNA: TGTGCCAGCAGTGTAGCAGGGGGCTTTCAGCCCCAGCATTTT. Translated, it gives CASSVAGGFQPQHF.

This chain's CDR3 is CASSFFTGGPYNSPLHF. The CDR3 DNA is TGTGCCAGCAGCTTTTTCACAGGGGGGCCCTATAATTCACCCCTCCACTTT. The gene calls are TRBV27 and TRBJ1-6; TRBD1 aligns across 8 bases. V shed 6 bases, J shed 2 bases, and the junction held 9 bases outside the gene matches. Germline V gene lookup returns CDR1 MNHEY and CDR2 SMNVEV (reference sequence). CDR3 length: 17 residues.

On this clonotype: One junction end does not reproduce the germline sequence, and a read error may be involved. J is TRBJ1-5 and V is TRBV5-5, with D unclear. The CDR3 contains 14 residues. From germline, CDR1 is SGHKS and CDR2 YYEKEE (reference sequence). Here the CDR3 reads CVSSPVRRDQPQHF. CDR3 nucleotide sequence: TGTGTCAGCAGCCCCGTTAGGAGGGATCAGCCCCAGCATTTT.

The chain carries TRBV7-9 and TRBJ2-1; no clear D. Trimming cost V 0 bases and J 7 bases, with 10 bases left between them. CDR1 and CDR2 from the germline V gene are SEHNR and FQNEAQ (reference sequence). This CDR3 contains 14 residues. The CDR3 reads CASSLARALNEQFF. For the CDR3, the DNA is TGTGCCAGCAGCTTAGCGCGCGCTTTAAATGAGCAGTTCTTC.

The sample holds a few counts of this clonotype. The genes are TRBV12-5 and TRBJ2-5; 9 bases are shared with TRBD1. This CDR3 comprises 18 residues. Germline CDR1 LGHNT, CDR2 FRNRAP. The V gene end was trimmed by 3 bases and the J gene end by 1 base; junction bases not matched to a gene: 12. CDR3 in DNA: TGTGCTAGTGGTTTTTTCACCCTCACAGGGGGCCCCCAAGAGACCCAGTACTTC. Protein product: CASGFFTLTGGPQETQYF.

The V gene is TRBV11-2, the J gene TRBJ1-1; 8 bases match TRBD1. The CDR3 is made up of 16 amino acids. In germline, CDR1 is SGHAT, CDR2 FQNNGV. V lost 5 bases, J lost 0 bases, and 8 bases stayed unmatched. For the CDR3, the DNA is TGTGCCAGCAGCCCGACAGGGGCCGTTTTGAACACTGAAGCTTTCTTT. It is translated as CASSPTGAVLNTEAFF.

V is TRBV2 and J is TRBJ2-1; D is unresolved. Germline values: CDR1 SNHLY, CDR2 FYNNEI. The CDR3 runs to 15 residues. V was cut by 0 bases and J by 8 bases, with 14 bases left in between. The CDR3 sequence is CASSEAPSKVDEQFF. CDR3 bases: TGTGCCAGCAGTGAAGCGCCATCTAAGGTTGATGAGCAGTTCTTC.

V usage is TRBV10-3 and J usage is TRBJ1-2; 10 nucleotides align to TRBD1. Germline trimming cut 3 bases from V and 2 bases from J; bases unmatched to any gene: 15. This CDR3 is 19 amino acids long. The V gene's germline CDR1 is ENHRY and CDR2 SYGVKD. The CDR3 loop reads CAISDFFPGQGLGNYGYTF. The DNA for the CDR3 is TGTGCCATCAGTGACTTCTTTCCGGGACAGGGGTTAGGGAACTATGGCTACACCTTC.

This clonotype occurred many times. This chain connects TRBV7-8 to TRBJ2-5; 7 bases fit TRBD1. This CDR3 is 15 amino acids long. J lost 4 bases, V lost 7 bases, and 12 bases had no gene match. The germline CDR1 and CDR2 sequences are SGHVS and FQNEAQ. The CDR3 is CASTMPRQGRETQYF. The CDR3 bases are TGTGCCAGCACTATGCCCCGACAGGGAAGAGAGACCCAGTACTTC.

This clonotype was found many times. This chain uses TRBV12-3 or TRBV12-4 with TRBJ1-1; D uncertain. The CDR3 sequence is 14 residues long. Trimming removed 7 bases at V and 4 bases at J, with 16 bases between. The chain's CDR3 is CASKAGGKGTEAFF. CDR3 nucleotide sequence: TGTGCCAGCAAAGCGGGAGGGAAAGGCACTGAAGCTTTCTTT.

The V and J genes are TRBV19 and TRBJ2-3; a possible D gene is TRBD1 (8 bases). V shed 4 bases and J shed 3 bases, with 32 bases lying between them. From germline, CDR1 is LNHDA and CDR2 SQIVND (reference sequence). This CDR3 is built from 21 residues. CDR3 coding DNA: TGTGCCAGTAGTAAATGGGCAGGGGGGGGCACGGGCAGGGGGCCAACAGATACGCAGTATTTT. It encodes CASSKWAGGGTGRGPTDTQYF.

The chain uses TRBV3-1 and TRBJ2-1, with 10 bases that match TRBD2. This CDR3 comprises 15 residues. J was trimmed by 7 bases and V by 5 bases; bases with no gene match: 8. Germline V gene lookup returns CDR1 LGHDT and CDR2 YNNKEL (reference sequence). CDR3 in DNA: TGTGCCAGCAGCACCCTAGCGGGGGCTTCTAATGAGCAGTTCTTC. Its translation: CASSTLAGASNEQFF.

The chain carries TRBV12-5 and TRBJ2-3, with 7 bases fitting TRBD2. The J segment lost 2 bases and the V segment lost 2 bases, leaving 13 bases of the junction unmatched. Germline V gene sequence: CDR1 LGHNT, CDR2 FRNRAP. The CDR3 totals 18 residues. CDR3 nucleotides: TGTGCTAGTGGTTTGTACACGGGGGGAACATCCTCCACAGATACGCAGTATTTT. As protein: CASGLYTGGTSSTDTQYF.

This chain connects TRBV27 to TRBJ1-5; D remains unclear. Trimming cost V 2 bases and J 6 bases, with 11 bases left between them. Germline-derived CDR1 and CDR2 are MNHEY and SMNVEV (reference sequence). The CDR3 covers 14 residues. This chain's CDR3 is CASSLQGSSQPQHF. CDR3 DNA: TGTGCCAGCAGTTTACAAGGGAGTAGTCAGCCCCAGCATTTT.

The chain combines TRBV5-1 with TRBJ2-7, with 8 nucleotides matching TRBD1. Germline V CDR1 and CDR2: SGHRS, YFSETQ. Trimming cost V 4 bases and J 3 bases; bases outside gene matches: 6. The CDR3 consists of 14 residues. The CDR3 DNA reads TGCGCCAGCAGCCCTCTGGACAGGGTCTACGAGCAGTACTTC. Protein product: CASSPLDRVYEQYF.

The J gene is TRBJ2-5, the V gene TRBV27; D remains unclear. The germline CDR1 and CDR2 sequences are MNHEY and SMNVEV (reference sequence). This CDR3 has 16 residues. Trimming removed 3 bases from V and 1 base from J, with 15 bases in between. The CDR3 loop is CASSFTVHTPQETQYF. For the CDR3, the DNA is TGTGCCAGCAGTTTTACGGTTCATACCCCCCAAGAGACCCAGTACTTC.

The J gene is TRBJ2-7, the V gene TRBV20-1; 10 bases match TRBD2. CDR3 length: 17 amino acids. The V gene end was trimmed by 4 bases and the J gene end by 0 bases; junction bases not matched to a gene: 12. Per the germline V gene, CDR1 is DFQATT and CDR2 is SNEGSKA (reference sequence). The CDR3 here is CSANPSLSGGTSYEQYF. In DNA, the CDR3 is TGCAGTGCTAATCCTAGCCTTAGCGGGGGGACCTCCTACGAGCAGTACTTC.

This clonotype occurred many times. The CDR3 here is CASSVGLAGELSSYNEQFF. CDR3 coding DNA: TGTGCCAGCAGCGTGGGACTAGCGGGGGAGCTATCTTCCTACAATGAGCAGTTCTTC. This rearrangement joins TRBV7-6 to TRBJ2-1, with 14 nucleotides matching TRBD2. V lost 5 bases to trimming and J lost 1 base; unmatched junction nucleotides: 10. The CDR3 contains 19 residues. From germline, CDR1 is SGHVS and CDR2 FNYEAQ.

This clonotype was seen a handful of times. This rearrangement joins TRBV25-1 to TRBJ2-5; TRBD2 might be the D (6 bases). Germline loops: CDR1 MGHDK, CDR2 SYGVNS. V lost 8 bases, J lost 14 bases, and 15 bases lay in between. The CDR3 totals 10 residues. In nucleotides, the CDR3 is TGTGCCAGCCTGGGCTCCGGACTATACTTC. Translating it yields CASLGSGLYF.

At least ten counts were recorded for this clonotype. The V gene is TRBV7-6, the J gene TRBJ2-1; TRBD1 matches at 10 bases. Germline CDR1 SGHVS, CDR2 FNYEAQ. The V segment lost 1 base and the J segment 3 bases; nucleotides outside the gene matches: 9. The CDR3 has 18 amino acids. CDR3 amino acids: CASSLGTGGSLSYNEQFF. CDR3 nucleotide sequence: TGTGCCAGCAGCTTAGGGACAGGGGGTAGTCTGAGCTACAATGAGCAGTTCTTC.

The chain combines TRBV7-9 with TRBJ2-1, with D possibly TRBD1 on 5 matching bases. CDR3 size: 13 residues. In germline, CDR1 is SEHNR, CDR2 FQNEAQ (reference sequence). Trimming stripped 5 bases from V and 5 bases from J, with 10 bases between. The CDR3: CASSADTNNEQFF. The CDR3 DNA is TGTGCCAGCAGCGCGGACACCAACAATGAGCAGTTCTTC.

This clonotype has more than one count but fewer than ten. CDR3 DNA: TGTGCCAGCAGTGACGAGACAGGGGTCCCCCAGCATTTT. Its translation: CASSDETGVPQHF. The chain is built from TRBV6-1 and TRBJ1-5; TRBD1 matches at 8 bases. The germline V gene has CDR1 MNHNS and CDR2 SASEGT. V trimming: 3 bases; J trimming: 10 bases; junction bases outside the gene matches: 5. CDR3 length equals 13 residues.